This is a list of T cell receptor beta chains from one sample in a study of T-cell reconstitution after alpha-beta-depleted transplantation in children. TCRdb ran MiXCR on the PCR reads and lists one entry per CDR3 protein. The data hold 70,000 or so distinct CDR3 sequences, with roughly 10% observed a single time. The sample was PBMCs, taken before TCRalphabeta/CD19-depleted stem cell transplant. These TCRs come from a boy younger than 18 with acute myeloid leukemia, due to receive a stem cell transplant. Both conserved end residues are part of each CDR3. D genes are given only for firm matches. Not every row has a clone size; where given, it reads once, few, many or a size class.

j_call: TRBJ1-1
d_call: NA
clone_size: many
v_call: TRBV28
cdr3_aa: CASINFGGADTEAFF
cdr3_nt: TGTGCCAGCATTAATTTTGGGGGGGCCGACACTGAAGCTTTCTTT

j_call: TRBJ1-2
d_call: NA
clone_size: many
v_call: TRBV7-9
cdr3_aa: CASSLGSTTSYGYTF
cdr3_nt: TGTGCCAGCAGCTTAGGGTCAACGACTAGCTATGGCTACACCTTC

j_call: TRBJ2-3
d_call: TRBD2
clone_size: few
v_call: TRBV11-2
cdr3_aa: CASSRTSGGPATDTQYF
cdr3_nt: TGTGCCAGCAGCCGGACTAGCGGGGGCCCCGCTACAGATACGCAGTATTTT

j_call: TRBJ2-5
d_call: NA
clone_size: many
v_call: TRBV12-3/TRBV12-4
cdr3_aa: CASSLQGGETQYF
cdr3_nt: TGTGCCAGCAGTTTACAGGGCGGAGAGACCCAGTACTTC

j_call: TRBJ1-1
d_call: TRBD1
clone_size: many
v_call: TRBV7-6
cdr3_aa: CASSLGTGLSTEAFF
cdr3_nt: TGTGCCAGCAGCTTAGGGACAGGGTTGAGCACTGAAGCTTTCTTT

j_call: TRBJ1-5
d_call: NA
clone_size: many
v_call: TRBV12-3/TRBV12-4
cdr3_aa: CASSFVGSRAIQPQHF
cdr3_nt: TGTGCCAGCAGTTTTGTGGGGTCTCGAGCAATTCAGCCCCAGCATTTT

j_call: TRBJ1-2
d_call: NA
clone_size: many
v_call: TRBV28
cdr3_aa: CASSGQLYRVSGYTF
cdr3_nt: TGTGCCAGCAGCGGACAATTGTACAGGGTCAGTGGCTACACCTTC

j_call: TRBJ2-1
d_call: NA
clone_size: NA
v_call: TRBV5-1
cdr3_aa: CASSLVAAGHNEQFF
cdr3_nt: TGCGCCAGCAGCTTGGTAGCGGCCGGCCACAATGAGCAGTTCTTC

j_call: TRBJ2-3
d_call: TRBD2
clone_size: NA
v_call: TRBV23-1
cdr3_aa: CASSPGTSGGETDTQYF
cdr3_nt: TGCGCCAGCAGTCCAGGGACTAGCGGGGGGGAAACAGATACGCAGTATTTT

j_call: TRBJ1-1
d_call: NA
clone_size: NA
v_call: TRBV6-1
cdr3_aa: CASSEGGLNTEAFF
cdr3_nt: TGTGCCAGCAGTGAAGGGGGTCTGAACACTGAAGCTTTCTTT

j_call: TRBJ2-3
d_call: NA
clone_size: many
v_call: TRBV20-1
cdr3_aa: CSARPLTLDTQYF
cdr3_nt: TGCAGTGCTAGACCCCTTACCCTGGATACGCAGTATTTT

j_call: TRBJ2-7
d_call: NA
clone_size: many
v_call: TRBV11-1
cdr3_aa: CASSLGSPSYEQYF
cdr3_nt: TGTGCCAGCAGCTTGGGGTCCCCCTCCTACGAGCAGTACTTC

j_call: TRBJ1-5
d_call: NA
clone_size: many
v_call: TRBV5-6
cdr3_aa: CASSGRTANQPQHF
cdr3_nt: TGTGCCAGCAGTGGTAGGACTGCCAATCAGCCCCAGCATTTT

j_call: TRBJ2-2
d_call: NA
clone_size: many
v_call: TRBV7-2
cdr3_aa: CASSLRVGTGELFF
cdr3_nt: TGTGCCAGCAGCTTAAGGGTGGGCACCGGGGAGCTGTTTTTT

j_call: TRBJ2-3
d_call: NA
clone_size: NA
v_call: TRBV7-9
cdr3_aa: CASSLEKTLTDTQYF
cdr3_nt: TGTGCCAGCAGCTTAGAGAAGACCCTCACAGATACGCAGTATTTT

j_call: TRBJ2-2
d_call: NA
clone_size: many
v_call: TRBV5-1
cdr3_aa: CASRSSGTVGSGELFF
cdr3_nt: TGCGCCAGCAGGTCTTCCGGGACGGTGGGCTCCGGGGAGCTGTTTTTT

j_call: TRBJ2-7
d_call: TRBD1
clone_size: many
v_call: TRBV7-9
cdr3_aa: CASSPSGQGETYEQYF
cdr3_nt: TGTGCCAGCAGCCCCTCGGGACAGGGTGAAACCTACGAGCAGTACTTC

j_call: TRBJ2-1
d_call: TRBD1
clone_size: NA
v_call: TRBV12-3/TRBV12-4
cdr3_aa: CASSTTGGPSNEQFF
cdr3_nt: TGTGCCAGCAGCACCACAGGGGGTCCCTCCAATGAGCAGTTCTTC

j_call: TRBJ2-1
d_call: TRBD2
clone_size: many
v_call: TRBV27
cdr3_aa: CASSPTSGALPGEQFF
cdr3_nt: TGTGCCAGCAGTCCGACTAGCGGGGCGCTCCCCGGTGAGCAGTTCTTC

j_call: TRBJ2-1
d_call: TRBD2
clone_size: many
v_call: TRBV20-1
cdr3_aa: CSAGSLPLFTSGGLHEQFF
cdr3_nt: TGCAGTGCTGGATCCCTCCCTCTCTTTACTAGCGGGGGGTTGCATGAGCAGTTCTTC

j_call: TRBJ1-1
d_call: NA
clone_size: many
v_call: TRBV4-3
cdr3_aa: CASSQDRWTLNTEAFF
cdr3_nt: TGCGCCAGCAGCCAAGATAGGTGGACGTTGAACACTGAAGCTTTCTTT

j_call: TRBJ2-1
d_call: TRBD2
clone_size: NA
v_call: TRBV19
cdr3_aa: CASSQLAAAHNEQFF
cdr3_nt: TGTGCCAGTAGCCAACTAGCGGCCGCCCACAATGAGCAGTTCTTC

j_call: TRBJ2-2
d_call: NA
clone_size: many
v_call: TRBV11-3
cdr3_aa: CASSLKNTGELFF
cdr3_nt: TGTGCCAGCAGCTTAAAGAACACCGGGGAGCTGTTTTTT

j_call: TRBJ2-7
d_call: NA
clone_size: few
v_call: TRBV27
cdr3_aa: CASTGYSYEQYF
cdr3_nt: TGTGCCAGCACCGGTTACTCCTACGAGCAGTACTTC

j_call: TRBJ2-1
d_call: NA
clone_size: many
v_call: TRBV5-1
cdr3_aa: CASSPNPTRTRGFNEQFF
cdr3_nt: TGCGCCAGCAGCCCCAACCCAACCAGGACACGGGGCTTTAATGAGCAGTTCTTC

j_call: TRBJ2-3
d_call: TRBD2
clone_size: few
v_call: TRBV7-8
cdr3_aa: CASSFLAGGPRTDTQYF
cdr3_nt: TGTGCCAGCAGCTTCCTAGCGGGGGGGCCGAGGACAGATACGCAGTATTTT

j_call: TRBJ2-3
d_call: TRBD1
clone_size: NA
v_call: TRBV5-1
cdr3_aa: CASSLQGAGTDTQYF
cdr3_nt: TGCGCCAGCAGCTTGCAGGGGGCTGGCACAGATACGCAGTATTTT

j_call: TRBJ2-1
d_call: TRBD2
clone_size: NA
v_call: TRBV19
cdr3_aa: CASSLIAGSSYNEQFF
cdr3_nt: TGTGCCAGTAGTCTAATAGCGGGAAGCTCCTACAATGAGCAGTTCTTC

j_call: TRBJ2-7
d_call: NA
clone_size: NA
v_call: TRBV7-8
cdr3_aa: CASSHTGRGLKDYEQYF
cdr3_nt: TGTGCCAGCAGCCACACAGGACGGGGGCTGAAAGACTACGAGCAGTACTTC

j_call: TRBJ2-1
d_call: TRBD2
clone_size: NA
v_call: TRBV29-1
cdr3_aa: CSVGPGLAGGNEQFF
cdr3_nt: TGCAGCGTTGGGCCCGGACTAGCGGGAGGAAATGAGCAGTTCTTC

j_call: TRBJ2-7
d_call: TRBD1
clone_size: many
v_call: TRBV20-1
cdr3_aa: CSARKDRGYEQYF
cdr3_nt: TGCAGTGCTAGAAAGGACAGGGGTTACGAGCAGTACTTC

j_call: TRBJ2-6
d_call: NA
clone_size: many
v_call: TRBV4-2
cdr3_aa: CASGEVSGANVLTF
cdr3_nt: TGTGCCAGCGGGGAGGTCTCGGGGGCCAACGTCCTGACTTTC

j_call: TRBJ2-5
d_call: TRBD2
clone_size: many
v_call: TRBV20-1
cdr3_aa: CSARPNLAGGQETQYF
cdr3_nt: TGCAGTGCTAGACCTAATCTAGCGGGGGGTCAGGAGACCCAGTACTTC

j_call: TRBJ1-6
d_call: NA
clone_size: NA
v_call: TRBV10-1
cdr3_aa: CASSDYADRNNSPLHF
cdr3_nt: TGCGCCAGCAGTGATTATGCCGACAGGAATAATTCACCCCTCCACTTT

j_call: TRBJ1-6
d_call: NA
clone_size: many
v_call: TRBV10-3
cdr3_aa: CAIKADSSYNSPLHF
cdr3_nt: TGTGCCATCAAGGCAGATAGCTCCTATAATTCACCCCTCCACTTT

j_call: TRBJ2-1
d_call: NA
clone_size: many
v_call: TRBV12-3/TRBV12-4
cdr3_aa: CASSLSRPGTYNEQFF
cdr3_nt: TGTGCCAGCAGTTTAAGCCGACCGGGGACCTACAATGAGCAGTTCTTC

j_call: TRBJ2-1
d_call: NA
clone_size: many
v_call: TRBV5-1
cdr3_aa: CASSLPQGNEQFF
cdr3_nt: TGCGCCAGCAGCTTGCCCCAGGGGAATGAGCAGTTCTTC

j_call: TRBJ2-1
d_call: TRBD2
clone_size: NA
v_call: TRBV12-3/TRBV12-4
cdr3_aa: CASSGLGSSGMDSYNEQFF
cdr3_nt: TGTGCCAGCAGTGGACTTGGTTCTAGCGGGATGGACTCCTACAATGAGCAGTTCTTC

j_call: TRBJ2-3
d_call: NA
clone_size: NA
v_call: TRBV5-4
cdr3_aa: CASSSLSASTDTQYF
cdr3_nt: TGTGCCAGCAGCTCGCTTTCGGCTAGCACAGATACGCAGTATTTT

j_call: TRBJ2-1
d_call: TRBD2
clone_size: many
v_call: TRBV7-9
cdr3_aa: CASSQQAGRLNEQFF
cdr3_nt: TGTGCCAGCAGCCAACAAGCGGGACGACTAAATGAGCAGTTCTTC

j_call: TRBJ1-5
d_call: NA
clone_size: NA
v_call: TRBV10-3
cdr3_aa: CAISERENNQPQHF
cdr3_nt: TGTGCCATCAGTGAAAGGGAGAACAATCAGCCCCAGCATTTT

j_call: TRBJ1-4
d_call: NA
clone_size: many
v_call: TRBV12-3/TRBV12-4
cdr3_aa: CASSFELQENNEKLFF
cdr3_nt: TGTGCCAGCAGCTTCGAGTTACAGGAAAATAATGAAAAACTGTTTTTT

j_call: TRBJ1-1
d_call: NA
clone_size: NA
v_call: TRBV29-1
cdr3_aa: CSVEGLRGTEAFF
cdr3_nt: TGCAGCGTTGAAGGACTAAGGGGGACTGAAGCTTTCTTT

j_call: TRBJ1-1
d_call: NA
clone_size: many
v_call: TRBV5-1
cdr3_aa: CASSLSGFRTEAFF
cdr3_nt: TGCGCCAGCAGCTTGTCTGGGTTCCGGACTGAAGCTTTCTTT